One sample yielded the 24 T cell receptor beta chains listed below, sequenced in a study of cytomegalovirus exposure and HLA in healthy donors. PCR primers comprised 60 Vbeta and 13 Jbeta primers. Libraries were prepared by immunoSEQ multiplex PCR; TCRdb keeps only in-frame clonotypes and omits some of them. This sample yields under 130,000 clones, of which about 74% are seen a single time; more than 4.5% belongs to the top ten. The sequenced sample was PBMCs. Receptor source: a female donor in good health and CMV-seropositive.

V is TRBV6-1 and J is TRBJ1-1; TRBD1 is a possible D gene (6 bases). The ends were cut back, 9 bases at V and 3 bases at J, with 8 bases in the middle. The germline CDR1 and CDR2 sequences are MNHNS and SASEGT. The CDR3 covers 11 residues. The CDR3 loop is CASGQHTEAFF. DNA of the CDR3: TGTGCCAGTGGACAGCACACTGAAGCTTTCTTT.

This clone was counted a few times. This chain uses TRBV9 with TRBJ1-3, with 7 bases matching TRBD1. Germline lookup yields CDR1 SGDLS and CDR2 YYNGEE. V lost 0 bases to trimming and J lost 8 bases; unmatched junction nucleotides: 2. The CDR3 has 13 residues. CDR3 amino acids: CASSVEGADTIYF. The CDR3 region has the DNA TGTGCCAGCAGCGTAGAGGGGGCCGACACCATATATTTT.

The V gene is TRBV6-5, the J gene TRBJ2-7; D is possibly TRBD2 (6 bases). Per germline, CDR1 MNHEY and CDR2 SVGAGI. The CDR3 sequence is 11 residues long. V lost 5 bases, J lost 6 bases, and 8 bases lay in between. CDR3 sequence (DNA): TGTGCCAGCAGTCAGGGAGGCGAGCAGTACTTC. Translation gives CASSQGGEQYF.

The rearrangement uses TRBV30 and TRBJ1-1; D is ambiguous. Trimming shortened V by 0 bases and J by 0 bases, and 5 bases separated the two germline ends. CDR3 size: 13 residues. CDR1 and CDR2 (germline): GTSNPN, SVGIG (reference sequence). The CDR3 sequence is CAWSVQLNTEAFF. The CDR3 coding sequence is TGTGCCTGGAGTGTTCAGTTGAACACTGAAGCTTTCTTT.

The chain joins TRBV7-2 to TRBJ1-2; D not certain. V was trimmed by 1 base and J by 4 bases, leaving 19 bases between them. The length of the CDR3 is 17 residues. Germline loops: CDR1 SGHTA, CDR2 FQGNSA. CDR3 residues: CASSLDRSSLPSYGYTF. The CDR3 DNA reads TGTGCCAGCAGCTTAGATCGGTCTAGCCTTCCCTCCTATGGCTACACCTTC.

The J gene is TRBJ2-2, the V gene TRBV11-2, with D possibly being TRBD2 (6 bases). Trimming shortened V by 7 bases and J by 3 bases, and 18 bases separated the two germline ends. The CDR3 length is 16 residues. CDR1 is SGHAT, CDR2 FQNNGV, per germline. The CDR3 reads CASNLRERVDTGELFF. In DNA, the CDR3 is TGTGCCAGCAACCTGAGGGAGCGGGTGGACACCGGGGAGCTGTTTTTT.

The chain links TRBV4-1 to TRBJ1-5; 11 bases match TRBD1. The length of the CDR3 is 18 residues. V gave up 1 base and J gave up 2 bases; unmatched junction bases: 7. CDR1 MGHRA and CDR2 YSYEKL come from the germline V gene. The CDR3 here is CASSQAVRDRGGNQPQHF. Here the CDR3 DNA reads TGCGCCAGCAGCCAAGCAGTCAGGGACAGGGGGGGCAATCAGCCCCAGCATTTT.

The V gene is TRBV19, the J gene TRBJ2-1; 9 positions match TRBD2. CDR1 and CDR2 from the germline V gene are LNHDA and SQIVND (reference sequence). CDR3 length: 15 amino acids. V lost 6 bases to trimming and J lost 6 bases; unmatched junction nucleotides: 9. The CDR3 region has the DNA TGTGCCAGTAGCATCGCGACTAGCGGATTCAATGAGCAGTTCTTC. This sequence encodes CASSIATSGFNEQFF.

This clone was observed a handful of times. The gene calls are TRBV19 and TRBJ2-2; 8 positions match TRBD2. The CDR3 is made up of 15 amino acids. The germline V gene encodes CDR1 LNHDA and CDR2 SQIVND (reference sequence). V was clipped by 2 bases and J by 5 bases; unmatched bases: 4. CDR3 amino acids: CASSIKASGTGELFF. DNA for the CDR3: TGTGCCAGTAGTATAAAGGCTAGCGGGACCGGGGAGCTGTTTTTT.

This clone has a single count. The rearrangement joins TRBV6-5 to TRBJ1-5; D is ambiguous. CDR1 is MNHEY and CDR2 is SVGAGI in the germline V gene. This CDR3 contains 14 residues. V lost 4 bases and J 4 bases, leaving 11 bases between the germline ends. Written as DNA, the CDR3 is TGTGCCAGCAGTTCCGAACACCAAAATCAGCCCCAGCATTTT. It codes for CASSSEHQNQPQHF.

This chain connects TRBV25-1 to TRBJ2-7, with D unresolved. The germline V and J ends were trimmed by 6 bases and 0 bases, with 12 bases remaining between them. This CDR3 contains 14 residues. The germline gives CDR1 MGHDK, CDR2 SYGVNS. The DNA of the CDR3 is TGTGCCAGCAGCGACGGCGGTATCTCCTACGAGCAGTACTTC. Residues: CASSDGGISYEQYF.

The genes are TRBV6-5 and TRBJ1-2, with 8 bases that match TRBD1. Germline CDR1 MNHEY, CDR2 SVGAGI. Trimming removed 2 bases from V and 0 bases from J; junction bases left unmatched: 5. CDR3 length: 16 residues. CDR3 sequence: CASSYITGGANYGYTF. CDR3 nucleotide sequence: TGTGCCAGCAGTTACATAACAGGGGGAGCTAACTATGGCTACACCTTC.

The V and J genes are TRBV15 and TRBJ1-5; D remains ambiguous. The germline V gene encodes CDR1 LNHNV and CDR2 YYDKDF (reference sequence). The CDR3 runs to 13 residues. V was pared by 0 bases and J by 7 bases, with 7 bases between. CDR3 residues: CATSRDLAQPQHF. The CDR3 coding sequence is TGTGCCACCAGCAGAGATCTAGCCCAGCCCCAGCATTTT.

The chain couples TRBV6-1 to TRBJ1-2; 11 bases agree with TRBD1. The CDR3 length is 15 residues. CDR1 and CDR2 from the germline V gene are MNHNS and SASEGT. Trimming removed 6 bases from V and 7 bases from J; junction bases left unmatched: 10. This CDR3 reads CASSGGTGGLIGYTF. The CDR3 nucleotides read TGTGCCAGCAGCGGCGGGACAGGGGGTCTGATTGGCTACACCTTC.

The sample holds a few counts of this clone. This chain joins TRBV27 and TRBJ2-5, with 7 bases lining up with TRBD1. There are 15 residues in the CDR3. Trimming cost V 3 bases and J 2 bases; bases outside gene matches: 6. Germline lookup yields CDR1 MNHEY and CDR2 SMNVEV (reference sequence). The CDR3 bases are TGTGCCAGCAGTTTTCAGGGGGTATCACAAGAGACCCAGTACTTC. Its translation: CASSFQGVSQETQYF.

The chain uses TRBV5-4 and TRBJ2-3; the match to TRBD2 covers 13 bases. The V gene end was trimmed by 8 bases and the J gene end by 5 bases; junction bases not matched to a gene: 5. The germline CDR1 and CDR2 sequences are SGHNT and YYREEE (reference sequence). This CDR3 spans 14 amino acids. The chain's CDR3 is CASKLAGGGDTQYF. Written as DNA, the CDR3 is TGTGCCAGTAAACTAGCGGGGGGGGGAGATACGCAGTATTTT.

The table lists this clone with a count of one. The chain has TRBV19 and TRBJ2-3, with unresolved D. The germline V and J ends were trimmed by 10 bases and 6 bases, with 20 bases remaining between them. In germline, CDR1 is LNHDA, CDR2 SQIVND (reference sequence). The CDR3 spans 14 residues. CDR3 sequence: CATSRGALMDTQYF. For the CDR3, the DNA is TGTGCCACCAGTCGCGGCGCTTTAATGGATACGCAGTATTTT.

CDR3 sequence: CASSTDRGYEQYF. Written as DNA, the CDR3 is TGTGCCAGCTCAACGGACAGGGGATACGAGCAGTACTTC. The V gene is TRBV18, the J gene TRBJ2-7; 9 bases agree with TRBD1. The CDR3 runs 13 residues. In germline, CDR1 is KGHSH, CDR2 LQKENI. The junction had 3 bases not matched to a gene; V was cut back by 5 bases and J by 4 bases.

This CDR3 is CASLRAVSYEQYF. The CDR3, as DNA: TGTGCCAGCCTGAGGGCCGTATCCTACGAGCAGTACTTC. The J gene is TRBJ2-7, the V gene TRBV2; TRBD2 is a possible D gene (5 bases). Germline CDR1 SNHLY, CDR2 FYNNEI. The germline V and J ends were trimmed by 8 bases and 1 base, with 12 bases remaining between them. This CDR3 is built from 13 residues.

The genes are TRBV18 and TRBJ2-1; 8 nucleotides line up with TRBD2. This CDR3 has 13 amino acids. The J segment lost 9 bases and the V segment lost 3 bases, leaving 4 bases of the junction unmatched. Germline-derived CDR1 and CDR2 are KGHSH and LQKENI. This CDR3 is CASSPGLEGEQFF. Written as DNA, the CDR3 is TGTGCCAGCTCACCGGGACTAGAAGGTGAGCAGTTCTTC.

This chain links TRBV30 with TRBJ1-2, with TRBD1 matching over 10 bases. The germline V gene encodes CDR1 GTSNPN and CDR2 SVGIG (reference sequence). This CDR3 contains 17 residues. V shed 6 bases, J shed 4 bases, and the junction held 17 bases outside the gene matches. The CDR3 DNA follows: TGTGCCTGCCGACAAAGGACAGGGGGGAAGGGGCTCTATGGCTACACCTTC. This gives the protein CACRQRTGGKGLYGYTF.

This rearrangement joins TRBV6-5 to TRBJ1-3; no clear D gene. This CDR3 comprises 15 residues. Trimming removed 6 bases at V and 0 bases at J, with 12 bases between. Looked up from germline, CDR1 is MNHEY and CDR2 is SVGAGI. The CDR3 nucleotides read TGTGCCAGCAGCACCACCCCGAGCTCTGGAAACACCATATATTTT. This codes for CASSTTPSSGNTIYF.

V gene TRBV2 combines with J gene TRBJ1-1; D possibly corresponds to TRBD1 (5 bases). V lost 6 bases and J lost 5, with 19 bases in between. The length of the CDR3 is 15 residues. CDR1 SNHLY and CDR2 FYNNEI come from the germline V gene. The CDR3 DNA follows: TGTGCCAGCAGATCCTACCGGGGGTCGAGGACTGAAGCTTTCTTT. Its protein is CASRSYRGSRTEAFF.

This clone was counted a few times. CDR3 coding DNA: TGTGCCAGCAGTATTCGGAACAGGGACACTGAAGCTTTCTTT. Residues: CASSIRNRDTEAFF. The chain employs TRBV6-1 and TRBJ1-1; perhaps TRBD1 as D (6 bases). Germline V CDR1 and CDR2: MNHNS, SASEGT. This CDR3 is built from 14 residues. The V end was cut by 5 bases, the J end by 3 bases, with 13 bases between.